The clone carrying this TCR beta chain was counted only a few times. Its antigen is undetermined. This specimen comes from a study of molecular identifiers for immune sequencing clone quantification. TCRdb re-called the PCR reads with MiXCR, one entry per CDR3 protein. Of some 580,000 distinct CDR3 sequences detected, roughly 25% appear once; the ten largest clones hold 0.78%. CDR3 length equals 12 residues. The trim removed 3 bases at V and 15 bases at J, leaving 8 bases unmatched. The germline V gene encodes CDR1 GTSNPN and CDR2 SVGIG (reference sequence). General study points: Identical TCR molecules sharing a barcode could underestimate highly expanded clone sizes.

This sequence was found in a human donor in good health. Some libraries in this study had Jurkat cell RNA spiked in. The sample comprised naive CD8+ T cells from blood, with Jurkat cell RNA spiked in. The sample's subset: FACS-sorted CD8+CD4-CCR7+CD45RA+ naive T cells. The chain couples TRBV30 to TRBJ2-1; the match to TRBD1 covers 10 bases. The CDR3 region is CAWREGTGERFF. Written as DNA, the CDR3 is TGTGCCTGGAGGGAGGGGACAGGGGAACGGTTCTTC.